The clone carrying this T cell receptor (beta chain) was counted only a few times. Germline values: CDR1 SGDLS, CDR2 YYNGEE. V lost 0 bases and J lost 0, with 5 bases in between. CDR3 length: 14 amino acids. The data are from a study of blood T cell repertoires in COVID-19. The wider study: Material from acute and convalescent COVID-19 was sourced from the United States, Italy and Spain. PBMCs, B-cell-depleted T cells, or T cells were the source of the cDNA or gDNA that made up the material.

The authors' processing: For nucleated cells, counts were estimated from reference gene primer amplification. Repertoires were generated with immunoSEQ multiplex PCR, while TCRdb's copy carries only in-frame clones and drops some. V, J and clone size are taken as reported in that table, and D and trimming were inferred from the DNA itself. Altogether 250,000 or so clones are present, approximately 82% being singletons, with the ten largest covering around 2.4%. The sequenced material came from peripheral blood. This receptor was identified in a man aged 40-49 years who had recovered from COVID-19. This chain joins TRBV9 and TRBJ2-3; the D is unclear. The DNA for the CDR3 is TGTGCCAGCAGCGTAGGTACTAGCACAGATACGCAGTATTTT. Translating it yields CASSVGTSTDTQYF.